These T cell receptor beta chains were read from a single sample in a study of blood T cell repertoires in COVID-19. TCRdb's copy holds only in-frame clones and misses some; the assay was immunoSEQ multiplex PCR. The data contain 150,000 to 200,000 clones, 70% to 85% of them singletons. Sample: peripheral blood. These receptors were taken from an elderly woman with acute or convalescent COVID-19. Both conserved end residues are part of each CDR3. Each record gives: clone size, D gene, J gene, V gene, CDR3 protein, CDR3 DNA. D genes are given only for firm matches. Where a row states a size, it is once, few, many or the class of an expanded clone; other rows omit it.

clone size: NA; D gene: TRBD2; J gene: TRBJ2-7; V gene: TRBV7-2; CDR3 protein: CASSLRSGGAGEQYF; CDR3 DNA: TGTGCCAGCAGCTTAAGGAGCGGGGGGGCGGGCGAGCAGTACTTC
clone size: NA; D gene: TRBD2; J gene: TRBJ2-1; V gene: TRBV24-1; CDR3 protein: CANLAGGPSYNEQFF; CDR3 DNA: TGTGCCAATCTAGCGGGAGGGCCCTCCTACAATGAGCAGTTCTTC
clone size: NA; D gene: NA; J gene: TRBJ1-2; V gene: TRBV5-1; CDR3 protein: CASSLSDLQGLYGGYTF; CDR3 DNA: TGCGCCAGCAGCTTGTCGGACCTACAGGGCCTCTATGGGGGCTACACCTTC
clone size: NA; D gene: TRBD2; J gene: TRBJ2-2; V gene: TRBV4-2; CDR3 protein: CASSRRTSGRVAANTGELFF; CDR3 DNA: TGTGCCAGCAGCAGAAGGACTAGCGGGAGGGTAGCCGCGAACACCGGGGAGCTGTTTTTT
clone size: NA; D gene: NA; J gene: TRBJ1-4; V gene: TRBV6-5; CDR3 protein: CASSRTPDEKLFF; CDR3 DNA: TGTGCCAGCAGTAGGACACCCGATGAAAAACTGTTTTTT
clone size: once; D gene: NA; J gene: TRBJ2-6; V gene: TRBV4-1; CDR3 protein: CASSQTQGLAGTGANVLTF; CDR3 DNA: TGCGCCAGCAGCCAAACCCAGGGGCTTGCTGGGACAGGGGCCAACGTCCTGACTTTC
clone size: NA; D gene: NA; J gene: TRBJ1-6; V gene: TRBV7-9; CDR3 protein: CASSSGYNSPLHF; CDR3 DNA: TGTGCCAGCAGCTCAGGGTATAATTCACCCCTCCACTTT
clone size: NA; D gene: NA; J gene: TRBJ2-1; V gene: TRBV5-6; CDR3 protein: CASSLAGSNEQFF; CDR3 DNA: TGTGCCAGCAGCTTGGCAGGGTCCAATGAGCAGTTCTTC
clone size: NA; D gene: NA; J gene: TRBJ1-3; V gene: TRBV27; CDR3 protein: CASSPSPTLTGRSGNTIYF; CDR3 DNA: TGTGCCAGCAGTCCATCTCCCACTTTAACGGGGAGATCTGGAAACACCATATATTTT
clone size: NA; D gene: NA; J gene: TRBJ2-5; V gene: TRBV2; CDR3 protein: CASSLETQYF; CDR3 DNA: TGTGCCAGCTCCCTTGAGACCCAGTACTTC
clone size: NA; D gene: NA; J gene: TRBJ2-7; V gene: TRBV6-2/TRBV6-3; CDR3 protein: CASSRPTGFSYEQYF; CDR3 DNA: TGTGCCAGCAGTCGACCGACAGGTTTCTCCTACGAGCAGTACTTC
clone size: NA; D gene: NA; J gene: TRBJ2-5; V gene: TRBV3-1/TRBV3-2; CDR3 protein: CASSNRGASGTQETQYF; CDR3 DNA: TGTGCCAGCAGCAACAGGGGGGCTAGCGGGACACAAGAGACCCAGTACTTC
clone size: NA; D gene: NA; J gene: TRBJ2-2; V gene: TRBV7-2; CDR3 protein: CASSPEAGQNTGELFF; CDR3 DNA: TGTGCCAGCAGCCCCGAAGCGGGACAGAACACCGGGGAGCTGTTTTTT
clone size: NA; D gene: TRBD2; J gene: TRBJ2-3; V gene: TRBV20-1; CDR3 protein: CSASSGSASTDTQYF; CDR3 DNA: TGCAGTGCTAGTAGCGGGAGCGCTAGCACAGATACGCAGTATTTT
clone size: NA; D gene: TRBD1; J gene: TRBJ1-1; V gene: TRBV30; CDR3 protein: CAWSYRGNTEAFF; CDR3 DNA: TGTGCCTGGAGTTACAGGGGGAACACTGAAGCTTTCTTT
clone size: NA; D gene: NA; J gene: TRBJ2-1; V gene: TRBV2; CDR3 protein: CASSEALGGSSYNEQFF; CDR3 DNA: TGTGCCAGCAGTGAAGCGCTGGGGGGTAGCTCCTACAATGAGCAGTTCTTC
clone size: NA; D gene: TRBD1; J gene: TRBJ1-1; V gene: TRBV5-1; CDR3 protein: CASSVRQGMNTEAFF; CDR3 DNA: TGCGCCAGCAGCGTACGACAGGGCATGAACACTGAAGCTTTCTTT
clone size: once; D gene: NA; J gene: TRBJ1-1; V gene: TRBV30; CDR3 protein: CAWSQTGGANTEAFF; CDR3 DNA: TGTGCCTGGAGCCAAACGGGGGGGGCGAACACTGAAGCTTTCTTT
clone size: NA; D gene: NA; J gene: TRBJ1-2; V gene: TRBV19; CDR3 protein: CASSISRIRLYGYTF; CDR3 DNA: TGTGCCAGTAGTATTTCCCGTATTCGACTCTATGGCTACACCTTC
clone size: NA; D gene: NA; J gene: TRBJ1-1; V gene: TRBV21-1; CDR3 protein: CASSNEGKTGSTEAFF; CDR3 DNA: TGTGCCAGCAGCAACGAAGGCAAAACGGGTAGCACTGAAGCTTTCTTT
clone size: NA; D gene: TRBD1; J gene: TRBJ2-5; V gene: TRBV5-4; CDR3 protein: CASSLEGQKETQYF; CDR3 DNA: TGTGCCAGCAGCTTGGAGGGACAGAAAGAGACCCAGTACTTC
clone size: few; D gene: TRBD1; J gene: TRBJ1-5; V gene: TRBV7-2; CDR3 protein: CASSSLQGARGQPQHF; CDR3 DNA: TGTGCCAGCAGCTCTTTGCAGGGGGCGCGGGGTCAGCCCCAGCATTTT
clone size: NA; D gene: TRBD1; J gene: TRBJ1-4; V gene: TRBV5-1; CDR3 protein: CASRPDRGYGEKLFF; CDR3 DNA: TGCGCCAGCAGACCCGACAGGGGGTATGGTGAAAAACTGTTTTTT
clone size: once; D gene: NA; J gene: TRBJ2-5; V gene: TRBV24-1; CDR3 protein: CATSDFFEGGETQYF; CDR3 DNA: TGTGCCACCAGTGATTTTTTTGAGGGTGGAGAGACCCAGTACTTC
clone size: NA; D gene: TRBD2; J gene: TRBJ2-1; V gene: TRBV5-8; CDR3 protein: CASSLGLAVFSYNEQFF; CDR3 DNA: TGTGCCAGCAGCTTGGGGCTAGCGGTCTTCTCCTACAATGAGCAGTTCTTC
clone size: NA; D gene: TRBD1; J gene: TRBJ1-2; V gene: TRBV3-1/TRBV3-2; CDR3 protein: CASSQAGVKGARGYTF; CDR3 DNA: TGTGCCAGCAGCCAAGCGGGGGTTAAGGGGGCTCGCGGCTACACCTTC
clone size: NA; D gene: NA; J gene: TRBJ2-1; V gene: TRBV19; CDR3 protein: CASSMSAGAPNEQFF; CDR3 DNA: TGTGCCAGTAGTATGTCGGCGGGGGCACCCAATGAGCAGTTCTTC
clone size: NA; D gene: NA; J gene: TRBJ1-1; V gene: TRBV19; CDR3 protein: CASRRPGHNTEAFF; CDR3 DNA: TGTGCCAGTAGGCGACCGGGACACAACACTGAAGCTTTCTTT
clone size: NA; D gene: TRBD1; J gene: TRBJ2-2; V gene: TRBV7-6; CDR3 protein: CASSLPQGMGGELFF; CDR3 DNA: TGTGCCAGCAGCTTACCACAGGGGATGGGCGGGGAGCTGTTTTTT
clone size: NA; D gene: NA; J gene: TRBJ1-2; V gene: TRBV7-2; CDR3 protein: CASTPGGAIYGYTF; CDR3 DNA: TGTGCCAGCACCCCCGGGGGGGCAATCTATGGCTACACCTTC
clone size: NA; D gene: TRBD1; J gene: TRBJ1-5; V gene: TRBV2; CDR3 protein: CASRDRTGVSNQPQHF; CDR3 DNA: TGTGCCAGCAGAGACCGGACAGGGGTGAGCAATCAGCCCCAGCATTTT
clone size: NA; D gene: TRBD1; J gene: TRBJ1-1; V gene: TRBV18; CDR3 protein: CASSDRGTEAFF; CDR3 DNA: TGTGCCAGCTCGGACAGGGGCACTGAAGCTTTCTTT
clone size: NA; D gene: TRBD1; J gene: TRBJ2-4; V gene: TRBV9; CDR3 protein: CASSVEGKQGGVENIQYF; CDR3 DNA: TGTGCCAGCAGCGTAGAAGGGAAACAGGGGGGAGTCGAAAACATTCAGTACTTC
clone size: NA; D gene: TRBD1; J gene: TRBJ1-4; V gene: TRBV5-4; CDR3 protein: CASSRGQGATNEKLFF; CDR3 DNA: TGTGCCAGCAGCAGGGGGCAGGGTGCAACTAATGAAAAACTGTTTTTT
clone size: once; D gene: NA; J gene: TRBJ2-1; V gene: TRBV19; CDR3 protein: CASSMGASTDEQFF; CDR3 DNA: TGTGCCAGTAGTATGGGGGCCTCGACGGATGAGCAGTTCTTC
clone size: NA; D gene: TRBD2; J gene: TRBJ2-3; V gene: TRBV5-6; CDR3 protein: CASSYTRLAAADTQYF; CDR3 DNA: TGTGCCAGCAGCTACACCAGACTAGCGGCCGCAGATACGCAGTATTTT
clone size: NA; D gene: TRBD1; J gene: TRBJ1-4; V gene: TRBV6-5; CDR3 protein: CASSYGTGGARKLFF; CDR3 DNA: TGTGCCAGCAGTTACGGTACAGGGGGCGCGAGGAAACTGTTTTTT
clone size: NA; D gene: TRBD1; J gene: TRBJ2-2; V gene: TRBV27; CDR3 protein: CASSSGTGWSTGELFF; CDR3 DNA: TGTGCCAGCAGTTCCGGGACAGGGTGGAGCACCGGGGAGCTGTTTTTT
clone size: NA; D gene: NA; J gene: TRBJ1-1; V gene: TRBV18; CDR3 protein: CASFLDRVNTEAFF; CDR3 DNA: TGTGCCAGCTTCTTGGACAGAGTGAACACTGAAGCTTTCTTT
clone size: NA; D gene: NA; J gene: TRBJ2-5; V gene: TRBV27; CDR3 protein: CASSLRTNRETQYF; CDR3 DNA: TGTGCCAGCAGTTTACGCACAAATCGAGAGACCCAGTACTTC
clone size: NA; D gene: NA; J gene: TRBJ1-1; V gene: TRBV11-2; CDR3 protein: CASSLGAQAFF; CDR3 DNA: TGTGCCAGCAGCTTAGGGGCCCAAGCTTTCTTT
clone size: NA; D gene: TRBD1; J gene: TRBJ1-2; V gene: TRBV25-1; CDR3 protein: CASSPWDRLNYGYTF; CDR3 DNA: TGTGCCAGCAGTCCCTGGGACAGGCTAAACTATGGCTACACCTTC
clone size: NA; D gene: TRBD1; J gene: TRBJ2-7; V gene: TRBV18; CDR3 protein: CASSLGTGGHEQYF; CDR3 DNA: TGTGCCAGCTCCCTCGGGACAGGGGGCCACGAGCAGTACTTC
clone size: NA; D gene: NA; J gene: TRBJ2-7; V gene: TRBV21-1; CDR3 protein: CASSKARAHEQYF; CDR3 DNA: TGTGCCAGCAGCAAGGCCAGGGCCCACGAGCAGTACTTC